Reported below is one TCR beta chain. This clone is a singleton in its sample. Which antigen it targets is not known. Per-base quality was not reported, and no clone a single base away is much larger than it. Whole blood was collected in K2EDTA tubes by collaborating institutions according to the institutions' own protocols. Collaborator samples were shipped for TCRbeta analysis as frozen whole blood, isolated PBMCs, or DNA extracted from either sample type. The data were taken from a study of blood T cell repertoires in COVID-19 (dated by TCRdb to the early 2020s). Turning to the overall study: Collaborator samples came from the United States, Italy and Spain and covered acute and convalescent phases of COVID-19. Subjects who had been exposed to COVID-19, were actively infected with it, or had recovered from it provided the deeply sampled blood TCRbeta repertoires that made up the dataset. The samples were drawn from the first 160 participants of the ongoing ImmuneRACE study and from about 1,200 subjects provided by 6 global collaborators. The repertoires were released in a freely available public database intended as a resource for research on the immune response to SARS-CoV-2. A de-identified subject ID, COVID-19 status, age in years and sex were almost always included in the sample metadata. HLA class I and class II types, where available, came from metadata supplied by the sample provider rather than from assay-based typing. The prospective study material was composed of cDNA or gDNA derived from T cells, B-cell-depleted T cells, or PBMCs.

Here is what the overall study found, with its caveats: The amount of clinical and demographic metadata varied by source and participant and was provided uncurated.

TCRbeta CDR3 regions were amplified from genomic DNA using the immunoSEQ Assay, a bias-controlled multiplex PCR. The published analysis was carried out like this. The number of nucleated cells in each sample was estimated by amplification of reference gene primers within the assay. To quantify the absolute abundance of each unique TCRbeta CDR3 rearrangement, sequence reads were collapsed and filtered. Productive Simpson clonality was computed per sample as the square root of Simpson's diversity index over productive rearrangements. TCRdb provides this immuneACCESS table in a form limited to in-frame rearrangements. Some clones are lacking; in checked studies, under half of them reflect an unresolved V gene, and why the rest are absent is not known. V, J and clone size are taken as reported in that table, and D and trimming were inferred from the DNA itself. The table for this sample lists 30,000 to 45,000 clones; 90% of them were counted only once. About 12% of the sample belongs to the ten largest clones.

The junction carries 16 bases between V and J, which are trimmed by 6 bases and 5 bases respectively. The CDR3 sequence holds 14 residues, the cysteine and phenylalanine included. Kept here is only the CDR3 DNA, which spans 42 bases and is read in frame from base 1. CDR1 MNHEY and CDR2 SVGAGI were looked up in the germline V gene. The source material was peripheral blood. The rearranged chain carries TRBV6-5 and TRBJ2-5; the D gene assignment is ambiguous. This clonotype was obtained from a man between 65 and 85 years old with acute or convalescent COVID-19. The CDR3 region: CASSLRSLPETQYF. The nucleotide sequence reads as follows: TGTGCCAGCAGCCTCCGCTCGCTACCCGAGACCCAGTACTTC.